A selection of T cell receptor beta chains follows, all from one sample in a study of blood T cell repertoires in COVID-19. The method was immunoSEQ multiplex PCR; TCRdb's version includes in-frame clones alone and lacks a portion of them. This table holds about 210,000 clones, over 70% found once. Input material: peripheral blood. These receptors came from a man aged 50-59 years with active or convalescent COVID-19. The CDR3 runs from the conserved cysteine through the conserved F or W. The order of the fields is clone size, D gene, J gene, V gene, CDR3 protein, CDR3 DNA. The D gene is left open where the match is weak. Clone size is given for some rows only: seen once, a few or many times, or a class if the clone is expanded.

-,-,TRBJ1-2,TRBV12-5,CASGSNLRGGYTF,TGTGCTAGTGGTTCTAACTTGAGAGGCGGCTACACCTTC
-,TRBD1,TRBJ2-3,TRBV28,CASSVEGAVDTQYF,TGTGCCAGCAGCGTCGAGGGGGCGGTAGATACGCAGTATTTT
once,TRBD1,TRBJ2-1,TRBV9,CASSRQGTSYNEQFF,TGTGCCAGCAGCCGACAGGGAACATCCTACAATGAGCAGTTCTTC
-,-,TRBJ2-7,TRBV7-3,CASRQKDSSYEQYF,TGTGCCAGCAGGCAGAAAGACAGCTCCTACGAGCAGTACTTC
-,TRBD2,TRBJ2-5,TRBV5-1,CASSSGLAGPDETQYF,TGCGCCAGCAGCTCGGGACTAGCGGGACCGGATGAGACCCAGTACTTC
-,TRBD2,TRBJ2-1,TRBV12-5,CASGSRLAGVFYNEQFF,TGTGCTAGTGGTTCAAGACTAGCGGGAGTATTCTACAATGAGCAGTTCTTC
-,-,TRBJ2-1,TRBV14,CASSQDPGDSYNEQFF,TGTGCCAGCAGCCAAGACCCAGGGGATTCCTACAATGAGCAGTTCTTC
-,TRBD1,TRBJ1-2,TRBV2,CASSEAGGDYGYTF,TGTGCCAGCAGTGAAGCAGGGGGCGACTATGGCTACACCTTC
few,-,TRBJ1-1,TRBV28,CASTSNTEAFF,TGTGCCAGCACCTCGAACACTGAAGCTTTCTTT
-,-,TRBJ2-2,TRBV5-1,CASSLAPTSGELFF,TGCGCCAGCAGCTTGGCACCGACTTCCGGGGAGCTGTTTTTT
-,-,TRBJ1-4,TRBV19,CASSIWGLDEKLFF,TGTGCCAGTAGTATCTGGGGGCTGGATGAAAAACTGTTTTTT
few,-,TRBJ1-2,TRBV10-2,CASSESKPGRDGYTF,TGCGCCAGCAGTGAGTCGAAGCCGGGAAGAGATGGCTACACCTTC
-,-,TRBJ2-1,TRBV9,CASSVDISSLGEQFF,TGTGCCAGCAGCGTAGACATTAGTTCCCTCGGGGAGCAGTTCTTC
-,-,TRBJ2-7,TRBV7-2,CASSMGPDVYEQYF,TGTGCCAGCAGCATGGGCCCGGATGTCTACGAGCAGTACTTC
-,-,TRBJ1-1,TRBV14,CASSPGVVGTEAFF,TGTGCCAGCAGTCCAGGGGTAGTCGGCACTGAAGCTTTCTTT
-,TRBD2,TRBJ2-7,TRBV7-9,CASSPLSGRPSYEQYF,TGTGCCAGCAGCCCACTTAGCGGGAGACCCTCCTACGAGCAGTACTTC
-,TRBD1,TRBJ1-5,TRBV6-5,CASRGQGFKQPQHF,TGTGCCAGCAGGGGACAGGGGTTCAAGCAGCCCCAGCATTTT
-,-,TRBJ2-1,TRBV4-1,CASVSEGGTYNEQFF,TGCGCCAGCGTCTCTGAGGGGGGGACCTACAATGAGCAGTTCTTC
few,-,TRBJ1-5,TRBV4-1,CASSQGEGQPQHF,TGCGCCAGCAGCCAAGGGGAGGGACAGCCCCAGCATTTT
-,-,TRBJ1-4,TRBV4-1,CASSSLEKLFF,TGCGCCAGCAGCTCTCTGGAAAAACTGTTTTTT
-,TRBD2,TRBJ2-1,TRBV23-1,CASKNLAGVPYNEQFF,TGCGCCAGCAAGAATCTAGCGGGAGTACCCTACAATGAGCAGTTCTTC
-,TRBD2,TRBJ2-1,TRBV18,CASSPGLADNEQFF,TGTGCCAGCTCACCGGGACTAGCGGACAATGAGCAGTTCTTC
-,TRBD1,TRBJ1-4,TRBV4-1,CASSRQPGQEAEKLFF,TGCGCCAGCAGCCGCCAGCCGGGACAGGAGGCTGAAAAACTGTTTTTT
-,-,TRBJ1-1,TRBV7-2,CASSLAPTVNTEAFF,TGTGCCAGCAGCTTAGCCCCGACAGTAAACACTGAAGCTTTCTTT
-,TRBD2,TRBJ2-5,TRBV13,CASSRSGGALGETQYF,TGTGCCAGCAGCCGATCGGGGGGGGCCTTAGGAGAGACCCAGTACTTC
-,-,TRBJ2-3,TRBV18,CASSPAADTQYF,TGTGCCAGCTCACCCGCGGCAGATACGCAGTATTTT
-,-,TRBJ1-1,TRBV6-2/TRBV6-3,CASSLRRGNTEAFF,TGTGCCAGCAGTTTGCGAAGGGGGAACACTGAAGCTTTCTTT